Below, one T cell receptor (beta chain) is given with its context. Its antigen is as yet unknown. These data are taken from a study of T cell clones after liver transplantation. Study-level information: TCRbeta sequencing after a pre-transplant mixed lymphocyte reaction identified graft-donor-reactive clones, later tracked in post-transplant blood. Tolerance: complete withdrawal held at least one year, liver enzymes staying within twice normal.

Germline V gene lookup returns CDR1 SGHNT and CDR2 YENEEA. The CDR3 consists of 16 residues. Losses at the gene ends were 5 bases for V and 4 bases for J; bases not matched to a gene: 11. Produced via immunoSEQ multiplex PCR; TCRdb's table is partial and in-frame only. The table includes about 68,000 clones, more than 85% detected once. Regarding the study as a whole: The donor-reactive repertoire was only partly measurable in two subjects, lacking donor cells. Circulating graft-donor-reactive CD4 TCRbeta sequences fell significantly post-transplant in most of the 8 subjects.

This chain connects TRBV11-3 to TRBJ2-7; TRBD1 agrees at 10 bases. The clonotype comes from a human patient who received a liver transplant. Some T cells may arise from the graft donor. Specimen: CD4+ T cells from blood, collected less than 27 months after liver transplant. DNA of the CDR3: TGTGCCAGCAGCCGTACTCCGGGACAGGGGTTGTACGAGCAGTACTTC. It is translated as CASSRTPGQGLYEQYF.